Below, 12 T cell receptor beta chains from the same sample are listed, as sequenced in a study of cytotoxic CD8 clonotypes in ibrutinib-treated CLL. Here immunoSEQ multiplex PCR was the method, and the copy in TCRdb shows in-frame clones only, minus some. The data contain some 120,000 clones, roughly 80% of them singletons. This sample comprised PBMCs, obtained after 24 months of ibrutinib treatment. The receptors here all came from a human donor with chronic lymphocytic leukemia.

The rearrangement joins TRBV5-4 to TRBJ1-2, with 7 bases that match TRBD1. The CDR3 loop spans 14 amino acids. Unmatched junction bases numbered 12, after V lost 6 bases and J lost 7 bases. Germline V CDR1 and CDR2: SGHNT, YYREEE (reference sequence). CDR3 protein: CASTQPRGDGGYTF. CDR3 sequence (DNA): TGTGCCAGCACCCAGCCCAGGGGGGACGGTGGCTACACCTTC.

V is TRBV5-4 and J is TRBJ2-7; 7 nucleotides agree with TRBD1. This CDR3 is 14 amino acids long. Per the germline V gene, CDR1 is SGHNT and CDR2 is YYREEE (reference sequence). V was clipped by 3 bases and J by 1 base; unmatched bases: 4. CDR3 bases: TGTGCCAGCAGCTCCCGGACAGGATCCTACGAGCAGTACTTC. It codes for CASSSRTGSYEQYF.

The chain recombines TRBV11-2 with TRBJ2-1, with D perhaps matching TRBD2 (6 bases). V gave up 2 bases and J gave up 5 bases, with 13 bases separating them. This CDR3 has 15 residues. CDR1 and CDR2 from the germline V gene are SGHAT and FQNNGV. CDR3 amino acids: CASSLSTSTNNEQFF. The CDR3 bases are TGTGCCAGCAGCTTATCGACTAGTACCAACAATGAGCAGTTCTTC.

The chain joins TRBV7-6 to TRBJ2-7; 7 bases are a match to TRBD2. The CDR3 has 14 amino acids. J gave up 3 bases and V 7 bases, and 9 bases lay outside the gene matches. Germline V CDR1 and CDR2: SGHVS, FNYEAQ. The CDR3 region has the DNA TGTGCCAGCATCCCGGGGGGAACGATCTACGAGCAGTACTTC. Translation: CASIPGGTIYEQYF.

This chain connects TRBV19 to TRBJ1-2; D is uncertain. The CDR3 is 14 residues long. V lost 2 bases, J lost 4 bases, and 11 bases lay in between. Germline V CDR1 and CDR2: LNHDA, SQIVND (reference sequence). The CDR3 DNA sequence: TGTGCCAGTAGTATAACGGCTGGTGGCTATGGCTACACCTTC. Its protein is CASSITAGGYGYTF. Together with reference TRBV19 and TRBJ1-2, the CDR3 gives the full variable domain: DGGITQSPKYLFRKEGQNVTLSCEQNLNHDAMYWYRQDPGQGLRLIYYSQIVNDFQKGDIAEGYSVSREKKESFPLTVTSAQKNPTAFYLCASSITAGGYGYTFGSGTRLTVV.

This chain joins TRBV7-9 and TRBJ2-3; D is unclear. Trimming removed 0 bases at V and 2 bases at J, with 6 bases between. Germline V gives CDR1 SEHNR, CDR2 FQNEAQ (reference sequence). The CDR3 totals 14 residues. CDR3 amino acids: CASSLAWVTDTQYF. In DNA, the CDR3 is TGTGCCAGCAGCTTAGCCTGGGTCACAGATACGCAGTATTTT.

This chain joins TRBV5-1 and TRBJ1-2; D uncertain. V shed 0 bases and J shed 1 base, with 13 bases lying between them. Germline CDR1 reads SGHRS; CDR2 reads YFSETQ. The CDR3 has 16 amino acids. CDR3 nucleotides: TGCGCCAGCAGCTTGGGCCCCGGCCCAGATAACTATGGCTACACCTTC. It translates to CASSLGPGPDNYGYTF.

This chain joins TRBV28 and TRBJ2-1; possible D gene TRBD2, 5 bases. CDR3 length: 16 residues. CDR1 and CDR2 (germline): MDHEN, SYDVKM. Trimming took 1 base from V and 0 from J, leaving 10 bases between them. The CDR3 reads CASSLYGGSSYNEQFF. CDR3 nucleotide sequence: TGTGCCAGCAGTTTATACGGTGGGAGCTCCTACAATGAGCAGTTCTTC.

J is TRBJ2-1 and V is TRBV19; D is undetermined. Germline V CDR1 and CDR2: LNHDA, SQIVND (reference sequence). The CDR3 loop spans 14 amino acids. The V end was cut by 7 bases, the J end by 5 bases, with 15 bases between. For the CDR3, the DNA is TGTGCCAGTACCCCCTCGGCAGTCAACAATGAGCAGTTCTTC. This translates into CASTPSAVNNEQFF.

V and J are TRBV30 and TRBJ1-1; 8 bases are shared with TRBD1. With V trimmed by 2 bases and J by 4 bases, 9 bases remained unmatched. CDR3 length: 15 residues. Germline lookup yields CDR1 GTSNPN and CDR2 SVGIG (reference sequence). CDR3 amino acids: CAWSNGGQGSTEAFF. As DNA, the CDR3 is TGTGCCTGGAGTAACGGCGGACAGGGAAGCACTGAAGCTTTCTTT.

CDR3 in DNA: TGCGCCAGCAGCCAAGACAGGGGCGATGAAAAACTGTTTTTT. Its translation: CASSQDRGDEKLFF. V is TRBV4-3 and J is TRBJ1-4; D may be TRBD1 (6 bases). V was clipped by 0 bases and J by 6 bases, with 8 bases between them. The CDR3 extends over 14 amino acids. Looked up from germline, CDR1 is LGHNA and CDR2 is YSLEER.

The CDR3 nucleotides are TGTGCCAGCAGCCGGGACGCCGGGTTGATCTTGTTCTTC. The encoded protein is CASSRDAGLILFF. The chain recombines TRBV6-5 with TRBJ2-1, with D possibly called TRBD1 or TRBD2 (5 bases each). The ends were cut back, 6 bases at V and 15 bases at J, with 21 bases in the middle. Germline V gene sequence: CDR1 MNHEY, CDR2 SVGAGI. The CDR3 totals 13 residues.